The clone carrying this T cell receptor beta chain has a count of ten or more. In the library, individual cDNA molecules carried attached unique molecular identifiers. In TCRdb, the 5' RACE reads were re-called with MiXCR into one record per CDR3 protein. Seen here are about 21,000 distinct CDR3 sequences, 4.7% observed once, and the top ten hold about 16%. Trimming pared 3 bases from V and 5 bases from J, leaving 16 bases between. Looked up from germline, CDR1 is KGHSH and CDR2 is LQKENI. This CDR3 is 15 amino acids long. This sample is drawn from a study of early T cells in non-severe SARS-CoV-2 infection. At the level of the study: Sequencing targeted bulk RNA from unsorted whole blood, leaving chains unpaired.

This TCR derives from an adult who was a healthcare worker with PCR-confirmed SARS-CoV-2 infection or an uninfected control (not recorded which). J is TRBJ2-5 and V is TRBV18; D is undetermined. Sequenced material: whole blood. Here the CDR3 reads CASSPATFLLETQYF. The CDR3 coding sequence is TGTGCCAGCTCACCGGCGACTTTTTTGTTGGAGACCCAGTACTTC.